This is a list of T cell receptor beta chains from one sample in a study of blood T cell repertoires in COVID-19. This table comes from immunoSEQ multiplex PCR, and its TCRdb copy is limited to in-frame clones, with some not included. The sample shows under 45,000 clones, around nine tenths of them seen only once. The sample taken for sequencing was peripheral blood. The receptors stem from a human donor in a cohort sampled during active COVID-19. CDR3s include the opening cysteine and the closing phenylalanine or tryptophan. The order of the fields is clone size, J gene, V gene, D gene, CDR3 protein, CDR3 DNA. A D gene is named only where the DNA matches it firmly. Clone sizes are given selectively: once, few, many, or a class where the clone is expanded.

-	TRBJ1-6	TRBV6-1	TRBD1	CASSGEGTEPSRSYNSPLHF	TGTGCCAGCAGTGGAGAAGGGACAGAACCTTCCCGGTCCTATAATTCACCCCTCCACTTT
-	TRBJ2-7	TRBV7-9	TRBD2	CASRGGGTSGYEQYF	TGTGCCAGCAGGGGGGGAGGCACTAGCGGCTACGAGCAGTACTTC
few	TRBJ1-1	TRBV5-6	-	CASSFTRQNTEAFF	TGTGCCAGCAGCTTTACCAGACAGAACACTGAAGCTTTCTTT
-	TRBJ2-3	TRBV7-2	-	CASSLAGRRADTQYF	TGTGCCAGCAGCTTAGCGGGGAGACGGGCGGATACGCAGTATTTT
few	TRBJ1-5	TRBV9	-	CASSAGAPISNQPQHF	TGTGCCAGCAGCGCAGGGGCTCCTATTAGCAATCAGCCCCAGCATTTT
-	TRBJ1-1	TRBV28	-	CASSWGRRGNTEAFF	TGTGCCAGCAGTTGGGGTCGGAGGGGAAACACTGAAGCTTTCTTT
-	TRBJ2-5	TRBV4-2	-	CASSQDTGKGLQYF	TGTGCCAGCAGCCAAGACACAGGGAAAGGGCTCCAGTACTTC
-	TRBJ2-7	TRBV28	-	CASSSSSSVRYEQYF	TGTGCCAGCAGTTCCTCTTCCTCGGTTCGCTACGAGCAGTACTTC
once	TRBJ2-1	TRBV2	-	CASGGNEQFF	TGTGCCAGTGGGGGGAATGAGCAGTTCTTC
-	TRBJ1-1	TRBV28	-	CATDRSKNTEAFF	TGTGCCACAGACAGATCGAAAAACACTGAAGCTTTCTTT
-	TRBJ2-5	TRBV5-4	TRBD2	CASSRGPSGSLETQYF	TGTGCCAGCAGCCGAGGGCCTAGCGGGTCCTTGGAGACCCAGTACTTC
-	TRBJ2-7	TRBV7-2	TRBD1	CASSSGTGGEQYF	TGTGCCAGCAGTTCCGGGACAGGGGGCGAGCAGTACTTC
few	TRBJ1-2	TRBV5-1	-	CASSPDMGLGGYTF	TGCGCCAGCAGCCCCGACATGGGGCTCGGTGGCTACACCTTC
-	TRBJ1-5	TRBV20-1	-	CSASGQGRDQPQHF	TGCAGTGCTAGTGGTCAGGGGAGGGATCAGCCCCAGCATTTT
-	TRBJ1-2	TRBV14	-	CASSQDRGFYGYTF	TGTGCCAGCAGCCAAGATAGAGGGTTCTATGGCTACACCTTC
-	TRBJ2-2	TRBV7-6	TRBD1	CASSLQQGLITGELFF	TGTGCCAGCAGCTTACAACAGGGGCTCATCACCGGGGAGCTGTTTTTT
-	TRBJ1-2	TRBV18	TRBD1	CASSPTPTGDGYTF	TGTGCCAGCTCACCCACCCCGACAGGGGACGGCTACACCTTC
-	TRBJ2-1	TRBV10-3	TRBD2	CAISASTGGDYNEQFF	TGTGCCATCAGTGCGTCAACGGGGGGGGATTACAATGAGCAGTTCTTC
-	TRBJ1-2	TRBV19	TRBD1	CASSPQDRGVYGYTF	TGTGCCAGTAGTCCCCAGGACAGGGGAGTCTATGGCTACACCTTC
-	TRBJ2-3	TRBV30	-	CAWSTWGGRTDTQYF	TGTGCCTGGAGTACCTGGGGGGGCCGCACAGATACGCAGTATTTT
-	TRBJ1-4	TRBV5-1	TRBD1	CASSLTLTGTNEKLFF	TGCGCCAGCAGCTTGACCTTGACAGGGACTAATGAAAAACTGTTTTTT
few	TRBJ1-3	TRBV7-3	-	CASARERGNTIYF	TGTGCCTCCGCTAGGGAGAGAGGAAACACCATATATTTT